This TCR beta chain was profiled in a study of OX40 agonist ivuxolimab in advanced cancers. Study information: The dose of intravenous ivuxolimab that patients received every 2 weeks ranged from 0.01 to 10 mg/kg.

Produced via immunoSEQ multiplex PCR; TCRdb's table is partial and in-frame only. The sample contains about 74,000 clones, about 86% of which appear only once. Remarks on this clone: Its cognate antigen is unknown.

The V end was cut by 5 bases, the J end by 7 bases, with 14 bases between. Germline values: CDR1 LNHNV, CDR2 YYDKDF (reference sequence). This CDR3 has 14 amino acids. Study-wide results and limits: At 0.1-3.0 mg/kg, partial responders had clonal expansion among the lowest observed.

V usage is TRBV15 and J usage is TRBJ2-2; maybe TRBD2 (6 bases). The source was CD4+ or CD8+ T cells sorted from blood, collected in a trial of the OX40 agonist ivuxolimab. The sequence was obtained from an adult with an advanced solid tumor such as melanoma, head and neck, liver or kidney cancer. For the CDR3, the DNA is TGTGCCACCAGCCCCACTAGCAGAGGCGGGGAGCTGTTTTTT. It is translated as CATSPTSRGGELFF. The full variable domain, with the rest looked up from reference TRBV15 and TRBJ2-2, is DAMVIQNPRYQVTQFGKPVTLSCSQTLNHNVMYWYQQKSSQAPKLLFHYYDKDFNNEADTPDNFQSRRPNTSFCFLDIRSPGLGDTAMYLCATSPTSRGGELFFGEGSRLTVL.